One T cell receptor beta chain is described in this entry. The clone's antigen remains unknown. No base quality values were provided; no much bigger clone lies one nucleotide off. This specimen comes from a study of blood T cell repertoires in COVID-19 (dated by TCRdb to the early 2020s). General notes on the study: The collaborator samples originated in the United States, Italy and Spain and spanned the acute and convalescent phases of COVID-19. The material from the prospective study consisted of cDNA or gDNA derived from T cells, B-cell-depleted T cells, or PBMCs. Samples were obtained from the ongoing ImmuneRACE study (first 160 participants) and from over 1,000 subjects provided by 6 global collaborators. A de-identified subject ID, COVID-19 status, age in years and sex were almost always included in the sample metadata. A freely available public database, intended as a resource for researchers studying the immune response to SARS-CoV-2, is where the repertoires were released. The dataset comprised deeply sampled blood TCRbeta repertoires from subjects exposed to, actively infected with, or recovered from COVID-19. HLA class I and class II types, where available, came from metadata supplied by the sample provider rather than from assay-based typing. Findings and caveats that apply to the study as a whole: Clinical and demographic metadata were provided uncurated, with the amount varying by source and participant.

TCRbeta CDR3 regions were amplified from genomic DNA by means of the immunoSEQ Assay, a bias-controlled multiplex PCR. In the paper's pipeline: Within the assay, amplification of reference gene primers was used to estimate how many nucleated cells each sample contained. Sequence reads were collapsed and filtered to measure the absolute abundance of every unique TCRbeta CDR3 rearrangement. For each sample, productive Simpson clonality was calculated as the square root of Simpson's diversity index across productive rearrangements. As stored in TCRdb, this immuneACCESS dataset retains in-frame rearrangements with V and J assigned. A fraction of the clones does not appear; measured against another copy, unresolved V genes explain less than half of the discrepancy, and the remainder lacks a known reason. V, J and clone size derive from that table, while D and trimming were established from the DNA sequence. The sample table shows approximately 190,000 clones, and around four fifths are seen once. About an eighth of the sample belongs to the ten largest clones.

Collaborating institutions collected whole blood in K2EDTA tubes following their own protocols. Collaborator samples were shipped for TCRbeta analysis as frozen whole blood, isolated PBMCs, or DNA extracted from either sample type. From the cysteine through the phenylalanine, the CDR3 covers 12 amino acids. Of all the DNA, just the CDR3 is kept, 36 bases in frame from base 1. The receptor was isolated from a man under 40 with active or convalescent COVID-19. Input material: peripheral blood. The receptor chain draws on TRBV21-1 and TRBJ2-7; the table's D gene call, TRBD2, was not cross checked with the DNA. TRBV21-1 is assigned pseudogene status. The CDR3 reads CARTSGIYEQYF. The nucleotide sequence is TGTGCCAGGACTAGCGGGATTTACGAGCAGTACTTC.